This record concerns one T cell receptor (beta chain) sequence. It lacks a known antigen. No much larger clone exists at a distance of one base, and base qualities are not known. This specimen comes from a study of cytomegalovirus exposure and HLA in healthy donors (dated 2017 in TCRdb). A note on the overall study: A later analysis indicated that the roughly 120 validation repertoires were generated on the platform also employed for the approximately 700 repertoires of the first cohort. The study aimed to test whether cataloging public T cell receptors could reveal signatures of past pathogen exposure. To predict cytomegalovirus infection status, the study combined high-throughput TCR immunosequencing, statistical association of individual TCRs with disease status, and machine learning. A separate validation cohort of approximately 130 different subjects was used in addition to the roughly 640-subject first cohort.

Separate from the approximately 700-subject first cohort, the validation cohort of about 130 subjects was the group to which the donors belonged. The library was made by the immunoSEQ multiplex PCR assay. Under the source paper's analysis protocol: A statistical classification framework was built to diagnose cytomegalovirus status from the catalog of TCR beta chain sequences. Not all clones reach the TCRdb copy of this immuneACCESS table, which keeps in-frame sequences only. Checked studies attribute under half of the gap to unresolved V genes and leave the rest unexplained. Clone size and V and J calls were adopted from that table, with D and trimming inferred from the DNA. The sample includes about 120,000 clones, with about 88% observed a single time. The biggest ten clones account for around 1.1% of the sample. Paper-wide results and their limitations: In vitro tests confirmed that three of the cytomegalovirus-associated TCR beta chains recognize cytomegalovirus antigens. The study listed 164 TCR beta chains as associated with cytomegalovirus. In a later analysis, TCRs clustered in the first cohort were found to also tend to co-occur in the approximately 120 validation repertoires, with over 90% of cluster scores above 0. It was suggested by the authors that the approach could potentially be generalized to other disease states and immunological phenotypes. Cytomegalovirus status was reported to be diagnosed by the classifier with high specificity and sensitivity in both the original and validation cohorts. Most TCR sequences were seen in very few donors, while some public TCRs were found in many individuals. A later analysis had no HLA typing for the validation cohort, so co-occurrence there was scored across all 130 or so repertoires.

The germline V gene encodes CDR1 SGHNT and CDR2 YYREEE (reference sequence). The junction shows trimming of 4 bases on V and 4 bases on J, and the gene matches do not reach 12 bases of it. Reading from cysteine to phenylalanine, the CDR3 counts 16 amino acids. Only the CDR3 DNA is retained, 48 bases long and in frame from the first base. Sequenced sample: PBMCs. The chain was built from TRBV5-4 and TRBJ2-7; 9 bases in between match TRBD2. The source is a woman under 30 in good health and CMV-seronegative. The nucleotide sequence is TGTGCCAGCAGCCAAGGTGGGGCTAGCGGGACGTACGAGCAGTACTTC. Its amino acids are CASSQGGASGTYEQYF.